The entry below describes one TCR beta chain. The antigen is not known. These data originate in a study of OX40 agonist ivuxolimab in advanced cancers. About the study: Dose-escalation subjects each had hepatocellular carcinoma, melanoma, renal cell or head and neck cancer. Three individuals attained partial responses, comprising one hepatocellular carcinoma case and two cutaneous melanoma cases.

The V gene's germline CDR1 is PRHDT and CDR2 FYEKMQ (reference sequence). With 5 bases removed from V and 5 bases from J, the gap between germline ends came to 15 bases. The CDR3 has 14 residues. Some clones are missing from TCRdb's copy, which holds only in-frame ones; the method was immunoSEQ multiplex PCR. Here the sample spans more than 20,000 clones, 70% to 90% being singletons. Study conclusions and caveats: More expanded clones were seen, on average, in CD8+ T cells than in CD4+. Also showing low normalized T-cell clonal expansion were some of the nonresponders.

The chain is built from TRBV13 and TRBJ2-5; D not certain. The source material was CD4+ or CD8+ T cells sorted from blood, sampled in a trial of the OX40 agonist ivuxolimab. This sequence originates from an adult with an advanced solid tumor such as melanoma, head and neck, liver or kidney cancer. The CDR3 sequence is CASSQVLGFETQYF. The CDR3 region has the DNA TGTGCCAGCAGCCAGGTTTTAGGGTTTGAGACCCAGTACTTC.